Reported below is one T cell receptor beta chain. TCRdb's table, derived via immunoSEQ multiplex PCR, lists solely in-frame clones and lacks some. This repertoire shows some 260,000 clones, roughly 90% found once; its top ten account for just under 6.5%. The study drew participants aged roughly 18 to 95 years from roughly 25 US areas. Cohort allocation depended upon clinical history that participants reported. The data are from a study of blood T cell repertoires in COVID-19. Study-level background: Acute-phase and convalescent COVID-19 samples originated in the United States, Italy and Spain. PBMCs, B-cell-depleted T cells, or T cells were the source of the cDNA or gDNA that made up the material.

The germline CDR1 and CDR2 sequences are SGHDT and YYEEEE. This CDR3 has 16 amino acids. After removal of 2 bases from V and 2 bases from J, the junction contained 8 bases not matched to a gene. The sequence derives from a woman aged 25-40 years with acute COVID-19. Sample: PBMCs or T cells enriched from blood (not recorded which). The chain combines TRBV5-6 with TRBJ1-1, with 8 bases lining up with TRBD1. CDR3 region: CASSFGDRFFNTEAFF. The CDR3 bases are TGTGCCAGCAGCTTCGGGGACAGGTTCTTCAACACTGAAGCTTTCTTT.